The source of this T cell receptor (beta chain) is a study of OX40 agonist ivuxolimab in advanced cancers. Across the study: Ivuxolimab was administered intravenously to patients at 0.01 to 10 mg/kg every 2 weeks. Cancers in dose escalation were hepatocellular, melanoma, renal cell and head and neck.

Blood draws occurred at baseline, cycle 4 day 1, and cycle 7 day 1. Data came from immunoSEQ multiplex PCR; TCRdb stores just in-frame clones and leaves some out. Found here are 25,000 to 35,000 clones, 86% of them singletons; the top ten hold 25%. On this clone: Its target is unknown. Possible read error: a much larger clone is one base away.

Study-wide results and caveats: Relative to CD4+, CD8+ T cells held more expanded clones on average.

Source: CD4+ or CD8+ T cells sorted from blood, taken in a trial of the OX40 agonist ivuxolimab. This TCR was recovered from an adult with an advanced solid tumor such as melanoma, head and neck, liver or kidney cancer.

The CDR3 region is CASSQGGLAYNEQFF. DNA of the CDR3: TGTGCCAGCAGCCAGGGGGGACTAGCGTATAATGAGCAGTTCTTC. This chain connects TRBV5-6 to TRBJ2-1; TRBD2 agrees at 10 bases. The junction had 8 bases not matched to a gene; V was cut back by 4 bases and J by 7 bases. The CDR3 runs to 15 residues. Germline V lookup: CDR1 SGHDT, CDR2 YYEEEE.